A selection of T cell receptor beta chains follows, all from one sample in a study of cytomegalovirus exposure and HLA in healthy donors. Data came from immunoSEQ multiplex PCR; TCRdb stores just in-frame clones and leaves some out. The sample consists of approximately 280,000 clones, about 86% of them appearing once. The material sequenced was PBMCs. These receptors all stem from a woman between 18 and 30 years old in good health and CMV-seronegative. Each CDR3 is given with its conserved first and last residue. A D gene is named only where the DNA matches it firmly. Clone size is not always given. Where it is, it says once, few, many or a class for expanded clones.

j_call cdr3_length v_call d_call clone_size cdr3_nt cdr3_aa
TRBJ2-3 16 TRBV7-9 TRBD1 - TGTGCCAGCAGTCGAGGACAGGGGGCGTTCACAGATACGCAGTATTTT CASSRGQGAFTDTQYF
TRBJ1-5 13 TRBV6-5 - - TGTGCCAGCAGTTACGGGGGGAATCAGCCCCAGCATTTT CASSYGGNQPQHF
TRBJ2-5 15 TRBV28 - - TGTGCCAGCAAAAAACTCGACAGTCCCCAAGAGACCCAGTACTTC CASKKLDSPQETQYF
TRBJ2-7 15 TRBV6-1 TRBD2 - TGTGCCAGCAGTCTGACCGCTAGCGGAACCTACGAGCAGTACTTC CASSLTASGTYEQYF
TRBJ2-1 13 TRBV9 - - TGTGCCAGCAGCGTAGCCCCTCCCACTGGGCAGTTCTTC CASSVAPPTGQFF
TRBJ2-4 15 TRBV6-5 - - TGTGCCAGCAGTTACTCGTTATTAGCCAAAAACATTCAGTACTTC CASSYSLLAKNIQYF
TRBJ1-2 13 TRBV7-9 - - TGTGCCAGCAGCTCCCAGGCTAACTATGGCTACACCTTC CASSSQANYGYTF
TRBJ1-2 16 TRBV14 TRBD1 - TGTGCCAGCAGCCAAGTCGGAGCGACAGGGTTGGGCGGCTACACCTTC CASSQVGATGLGGYTF
TRBJ2-7 18 TRBV2 TRBD2 - TGTGCCAGCAGTGAATGGGGGGCCATGACTAGCGGGAGGGCGCACCAGTACTTC CASSEWGAMTSGRAHQYF
TRBJ2-1 13 TRBV10-3 - - TGTGCCATCAGTGATCCTGCGGCCAATGAGCAGTTCTTC CAISDPAANEQFF
TRBJ2-1 16 TRBV5-1 TRBD2 - TGCGCCAGCAGCGTGACTAGCGGGACGGTGTACAATGAGCAGTTCTTC CASSVTSGTVYNEQFF
TRBJ2-3 15 TRBV5-1 TRBD2 - TGCGCCAGCAGCTGGGGGACTAGCGGGGGAGATACGCAGTATTTT CASSWGTSGGDTQYF
TRBJ1-2 13 TRBV10-3 - - TGTGCCATCAGCGCCGCGGGACCAAAAGGCTACACCTTC CAISAAGPKGYTF
TRBJ1-5 13 TRBV7-2 TRBD1 - TGTGCCAGCAGCTTAGGAGTGGACAGGACCCAGCATTTT CASSLGVDRTQHF
TRBJ1-2 16 TRBV5-1 - once TGCGCCAGCAGCGGGGACGGGGGTACCCTTAACTATGGCTACACCTTC CASSGDGGTLNYGYTF
TRBJ2-7 15 TRBV6-6 TRBD1 - TGTGCCAGCAGATCAGGGACAGGCCTATCCTACGAGCAGTACTTC CASRSGTGLSYEQYF
TRBJ1-1 13 TRBV19 - - TGTGCCAGTAGTTCACAGGTAAACACTGAAGCTTTCTTT CASSSQVNTEAFF
TRBJ1-1 15 TRBV11-3 - - TGTGCCAGCAGCTTAGCGGGGAGGGAGAACACTGAAGCTTTCTTT CASSLAGRENTEAFF
TRBJ1-5 15 TRBV2 - - TGTGCCAGCAGCCCTAGAGGGGGAGACAATCAGCCCCAGCATTTT CASSPRGGDNQPQHF
TRBJ1-1 15 TRBV6-1 - - TGTGCCGGACGCGCGGTGGGGGCCCGTCGCACTGAAGCTTTCTTT CAGRAVGARRTEAFF
TRBJ2-5 13 TRBV29-1 - - TGCAGCGTTGATGGAGCAGGGGGGAAGACCCAGTACTTC CSVDGAGGKTQYF
TRBJ1-1 14 TRBV5-6 - - TGTGCCAGCAGCTTGGACCCGCTACAGATTGAAGCTTTCTTT CASSLDPLQIEAFF
TRBJ1-5 13 TRBV11-2 - - TGTGCCAGCAGCTTAGAGCGTAATCAGCCCCAGCATTTT CASSLERNQPQHF
TRBJ2-3 17 TRBV7-2 - - TGTGCCAGCAGCTTAGAGAGTTTTGGAGCGGCCCCAGATACGCAGTATTTT CASSLESFGAAPDTQYF
TRBJ2-7 15 TRBV9 - - TGTGCCAGCAGCCCGGGACCAAGGGGGGGGCGGGAGCAGTACTTC CASSPGPRGGREQYF
TRBJ1-1 17 TRBV27 TRBD1 - TGTGCCAGCAGTTCGACCCCCGGGACAGGGCGGTACACTGAAGCTTTCTTT CASSSTPGTGRYTEAFF
TRBJ1-1 17 TRBV11-2 TRBD1 - TGTGCCAGCAGCTTAGACCGCCGACAGGGACAGAGCACTGAAGCTTTCTTT CASSLDRRQGQSTEAFF
TRBJ1-1 15 TRBV10-1 TRBD1 - TGCGCCAGCAGCGTCGACAGGGGAAGGAACACTGAAGCTTTCTTT CASSVDRGRNTEAFF
TRBJ2-7 15 TRBV21-1 - - TGTGCCAGCAGCAAAGTCGCGGGACCCTTCTACGAGCAGTACTTC CASSKVAGPFYEQYF
TRBJ2-1 17 TRBV5-1 TRBD2 - TGCGCCAGCAGCCTCCAAGGTAGCGGGAGTTCCTACAATGAGCAGTTCTTC CASSLQGSGSSYNEQFF
TRBJ2-1 14 TRBV5-1 - - TGCGCCAGCAGCTTTACGGGATCCTACAATGAGCAGTTCTTC CASSFTGSYNEQFF
TRBJ2-7 14 TRBV10-3 - many TGTGCCATCAAGGAGGGACCTCTAACCTACGAGCAGTACTTC CAIKEGPLTYEQYF
TRBJ2-1 16 TRBV10-1 TRBD2 - TGCGCCAGCAGCCTGACTAGCGGGGGCACCTACAATGAGCAGTTCTTC CASSLTSGGTYNEQFF
TRBJ2-5 17 TRBV7-6 TRBD2 - TGTGCCAGCAGCTTCTTAGCGGGGGACCCGTACCAAGAGACCCAGTACTTC CASSFLAGDPYQETQYF
TRBJ2-1 17 TRBV6-1 TRBD2 - TGTGCCAGCAGTGAAGCGTTGGGGAGGGGATGGTACAATGAGCAGTTCTTC CASSEALGRGWYNEQFF
TRBJ2-1 13 TRBV5-4 TRBD2 - TGTGCCAGCAGCTTGGTTAGCGGGAGGGAGCAGTTCTTC CASSLVSGREQFF
TRBJ2-1 12 TRBV6-5 - - TGTGCCAGCAGTTATCCGGGCAATGAGCAGTTCTTC CASSYPGNEQFF
TRBJ2-7 18 TRBV4-2 TRBD2 - TGTGCCAGCAGCCAAGATCTAGTAGCGGGAGGGCTTCAATACGAGCAGTACTTC CASSQDLVAGGLQYEQYF
TRBJ2-7 14 TRBV28 TRBD1 - TGTGCCAGCAGTTTAGACAGGGGAGGCTACGAGCAGTACTTC CASSLDRGGYEQYF
TRBJ2-3 14 TRBV11-3 TRBD2 - TGTGCCAGCGGGGGGGGAAGTGGAACAGATACGCAGTATTTT CASGGGSGTDTQYF
TRBJ2-7 16 TRBV30 TRBD2 - TGTGCCTGGAGCTTGGGACTAGCGGGAGGAGGGAACGAGCAGTACTTC CAWSLGLAGGGNEQYF
TRBJ1-5 15 TRBV5-6 TRBD1 - TGTGCCAGCAGCTTGGGGACAGGGGGCGGTCAGCCCCAGCATTTT CASSLGTGGGQPQHF
TRBJ2-7 16 TRBV7-9 TRBD1 - TGTGCCAGCAGCTCTGGACAGGACCTAACAAACCTGGAGCAGTACTTC CASSSGQDLTNLEQYF
TRBJ2-7 15 TRBV6-5 TRBD1 - TGTGCCAGCAGGAGGGGACAGGGGTCATCCTACGAGCAGTACTTC CASRRGQGSSYEQYF
TRBJ2-1 16 TRBV11-2 TRBD1 - TGTGCCAGCAGCTTAGGAGGGGGCAGCTTGCCGAATGAGCAGTTCTTC CASSLGGGSLPNEQFF
TRBJ2-7 16 TRBV4-2 TRBD2 - TGTGCCAGCAGCCTCGCCTCTAGCGGGGGGGCCTACGAGCAGTACTTC CASSLASSGGAYEQYF
TRBJ2-3 17 TRBV9 TRBD2 - TGTGCCAGCAGCGTTCGTAGCGGGGGGCCTTCCACAGATACGCAGTATTTT CASSVRSGGPSTDTQYF
TRBJ2-3 16 TRBV27 TRBD2 - TGTGCCAGCAGTTCGGCTAGCGGGGGTAGCACAGATACGCAGTATTTT CASSSASGGSTDTQYF
TRBJ2-7 15 TRBV27 TRBD1 - TGTGCCAGCACCCCGTCTGCAGGGGGATCCTACGAGCAGTACTTC CASTPSAGGSYEQYF
TRBJ2-7 14 TRBV2 TRBD1 - TGTGCCAGCAGTGAATGGGCAGGGGGCTGGGAGCAGTACTTC CASSEWAGGWEQYF
TRBJ2-7 14 TRBV28 TRBD1 - TGTGCCAGCAGTTTCGACAGGGCGCCCTACGAGCAGTACTTC CASSFDRAPYEQYF
TRBJ1-2 13 TRBV7-3 TRBD1 - TGTGCCAGCAGCCCAGGACAGGGCTATGGCTACACCTTC CASSPGQGYGYTF
TRBJ1-5 16 TRBV4-1 TRBD1 - TGCGCCAGCAGCCAAGATCGGGACAGGAGCAATCAGCCCCAGCATTTT CASSQDRDRSNQPQHF